The 9 T cell receptor beta chains presented below share a single source sample, sequenced in a study of cytomegalovirus exposure and HLA in healthy donors. The data were produced by immunoSEQ multiplex PCR, yet TCRdb's version contains in-frame clones alone and is incomplete. Altogether some 120,000 clones are present, around 92% being singletons, with the ten largest covering about 3%. The sample was PBMCs. Receptors were obtained from a man aged 25 to 40 in good health and CMV-seronegative.

This sequence joins TRBV11-2 and TRBJ1-4; D is ambiguous. Germline CDR1 SGHAT, CDR2 FQNNGV. The V and J ends lost 6 bases and 3 bases respectively, with 14 bases between them. The CDR3 loop spans 15 amino acids. The CDR3 loop is CASRESRVSNEKLFF. The CDR3 DNA sequence: TGTGCCAGCAGAGAAAGTCGGGTGTCTAATGAAAAACTGTTTTTT.

As for this clone: One end of the junction does not line up with germline, which may come from a read error. The chain uses TRBV7-7 and TRBJ2-3, with a possible D match to TRBD2 (6 bases). Looked up from germline, CDR1 is SSHAT and CDR2 is FNYEAQ (reference sequence). The CDR3 consists of 15 residues. This CDR3 is CASSLGGGPTDTQYF. The CDR3 region has the DNA TGTGCTAGCAGCTTAGGTGGAGGGCCCACAGATACGCAGTATTTT. Combining the CDR3 with reference TRBV7-7 and TRBJ2-3 gives the whole variable domain GAGVSQSPRYKVTKRGQDVTLRCDPISSHATLYWYQQALGQGPEFLTYFNYEAQPDKSGLPSDRFSAERPEGSISTLTIQRTEQRDSAMYRCASSLGGGPTDTQYFGPGTRLTVL.

The count of this clone is one. The V call is TRBV2, the J call TRBJ1-5, with D unresolved. Germline CDR1 SNHLY, CDR2 FYNNEI. V was clipped by 4 bases and J by 0 bases, with 10 bases between them. This CDR3 has 15 residues. The CDR3 bases are TGTGCCAGCAGTGCCGTGGAGATTAGCAATCAGCCCCAGCATTTT. Its translation: CASSAVEISNQPQHF.

This clone was found a few times. The genes are TRBV18 and TRBJ1-2; no firm D call. V lost 0 bases and J lost 6, with 11 bases in between. CDR3 length: 14 residues. The germline V gene has CDR1 KGHSH and CDR2 LQKENI. In nucleotides, the CDR3 is TGTGCCAGCTCACCACCGTCTACAGTCAATGGCTACACCTTC. Protein: CASSPPSTVNGYTF.

The chain employs TRBV19 and TRBJ1-5; 10 bases line up with TRBD1. CDR3 length equals 15 residues. V was pared by 5 bases and J by 5 bases, with 6 bases of the junction left unmatched. In germline, CDR1 is LNHDA, CDR2 SQIVND (reference sequence). The CDR3 DNA follows: TGTGCCAGTAGTTTCTCGGGACAGGGGTATCAGCCCCAGCATTTT. This encodes CASSFSGQGYQPQHF.

The J gene is TRBJ1-1, the V gene TRBV19; 8 nucleotides align to TRBD1. CDR3 length: 13 amino acids. Germline assignment: CDR1 LNHDA and CDR2 SQIVND (reference sequence). The V gene end was trimmed by 6 bases and the J gene end by 5 bases; junction bases not matched to a gene: 5. Here the CDR3 DNA reads TGTGCCAGTAGACCCGGACAGGGAACTGAAGCTTTCTTT. Amino acids: CASRPGQGTEAFF.

The chain combines TRBV2 with TRBJ2-2; D might be TRBD2 (5 bases). Trimming left V 4 bases short and J 3 bases short, with 12 bases between. Germline V gene lookup returns CDR1 SNHLY and CDR2 FYNNEI. There are 15 residues in the CDR3. As DNA, the CDR3 is TGTGCCAGCAGTGGAAAAGGAGGTGACACCGGGGAGCTGTTTTTT. Its translation is CASSGKGGDTGELFF. Full variable domain (rest looked up from reference TRBV2 and TRBJ2-2): EPEVTQTPSHQVTQMGQEVILRCVPISNHLYFYWYRQILGQKVEFLVSFYNNEISEKSEIFDDQFSVERPDGSNFTLKIRSTKLEDSAMYFCASSGKGGDTGELFFGEGSRLTVL.

The chain couples TRBV5-1 to TRBJ1-3; 8 bases are a match to TRBD1. J lost 4 bases, V lost 4 bases, and 10 bases had no gene match. The CDR3 sequence is 16 residues long. The germline gives CDR1 SGHRS, CDR2 YFSETQ. CDR3 loop: CASSPAGQARGNTIYF. In DNA, the CDR3 is TGCGCCAGCAGCCCAGCGGGACAGGCGAGGGGAAACACCATATATTTT.

This clone showed up just once. The chain uses TRBV27 and TRBJ2-3; 8 positions agree with TRBD2. The V gene end was trimmed by 4 bases and the J gene end by 5 bases; junction bases not matched to a gene: 14. Germline V gene lookup returns CDR1 MNHEY and CDR2 SMNVEV (reference sequence). This CDR3 comprises 17 residues. DNA for the CDR3: TGTGCCAGCAGTTCCCCACTTCGCGGGGGGCTGGTAGATACGCAGTATTTT. This codes for CASSSPLRGGLVDTQYF.